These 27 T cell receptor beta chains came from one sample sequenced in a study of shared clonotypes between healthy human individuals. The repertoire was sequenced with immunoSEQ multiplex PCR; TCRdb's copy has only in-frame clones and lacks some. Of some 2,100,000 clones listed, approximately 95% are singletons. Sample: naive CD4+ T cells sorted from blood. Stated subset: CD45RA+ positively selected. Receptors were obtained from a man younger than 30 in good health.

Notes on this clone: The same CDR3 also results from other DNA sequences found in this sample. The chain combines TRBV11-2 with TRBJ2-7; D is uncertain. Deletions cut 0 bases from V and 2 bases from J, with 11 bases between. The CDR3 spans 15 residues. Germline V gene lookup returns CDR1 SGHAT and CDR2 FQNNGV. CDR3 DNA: TGTGCCAGCAGCTTAGATTCTGGCGTTCCCTACGAGCAGTACTTC. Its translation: CASSLDSGVPYEQYF.

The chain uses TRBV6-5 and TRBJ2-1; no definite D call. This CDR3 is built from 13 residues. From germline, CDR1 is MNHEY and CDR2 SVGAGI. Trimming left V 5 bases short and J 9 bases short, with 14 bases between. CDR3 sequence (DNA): TGTGCCAGCAGTAAACCGAGCGCGGTTGAGCAGTTCTTC. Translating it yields CASSKPSAVEQFF.

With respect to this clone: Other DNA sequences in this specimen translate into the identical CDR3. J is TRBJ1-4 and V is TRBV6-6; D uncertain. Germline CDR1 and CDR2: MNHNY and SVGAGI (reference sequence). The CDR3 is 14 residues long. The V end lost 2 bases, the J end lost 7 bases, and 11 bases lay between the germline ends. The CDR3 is CASSYSRGGEKLFF. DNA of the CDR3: TGTGCCAGCAGTTACAGCAGAGGAGGTGAAAAACTGTTTTTT.

In DNA form, the CDR3 reads TGCGCCAGCAGCCAAGATGGCTGGGGGCGCGGGGCCAACGTCCTGACTTTC. Residues: CASSQDGWGRGANVLTF. J is TRBJ2-6 and V is TRBV4-3, with a weak D call TRBD1 (6 bases). The CDR3 has 17 residues. V shed 0 bases and J shed 4 bases, with 13 bases lying between them. The germline CDR1 and CDR2 sequences are LGHNA and YSLEER.

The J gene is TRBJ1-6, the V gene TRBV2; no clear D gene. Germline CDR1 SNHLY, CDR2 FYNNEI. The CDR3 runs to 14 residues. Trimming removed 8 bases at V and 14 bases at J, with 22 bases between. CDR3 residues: CASGSSGPLGTLHF. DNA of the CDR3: TGTGCCAGCGGGTCTTCCGGACCGTTAGGAACCCTCCACTTT.

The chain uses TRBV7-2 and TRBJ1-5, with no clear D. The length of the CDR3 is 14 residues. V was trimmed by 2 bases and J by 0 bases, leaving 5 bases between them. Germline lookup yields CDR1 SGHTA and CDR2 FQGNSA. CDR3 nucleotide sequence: TGTGCCAGCAGCTTATCACATAGCAATCAGCCCCAGCATTTT. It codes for CASSLSHSNQPQHF.

The DNA for the CDR3 is TGCGCCAGCAGCTTGTCAGGAGGGACGGCCACTAACTATGGCTACACCTTC. This codes for CASSLSGGTATNYGYTF. The chain combines TRBV5-1 with TRBJ1-2, with D possibly matching TRBD1 (5 bases). Per the germline V gene, CDR1 is SGHRS and CDR2 is YFSETQ. The CDR3 sequence is 17 residues long. V lost 1 base and J 0 bases, leaving 16 bases between the germline ends.

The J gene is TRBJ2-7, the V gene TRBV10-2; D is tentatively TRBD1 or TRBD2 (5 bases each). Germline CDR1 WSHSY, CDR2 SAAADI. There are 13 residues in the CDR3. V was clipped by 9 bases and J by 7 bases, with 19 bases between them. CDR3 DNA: TGCGCCAGTGGGGCCGGAGGCCCAAGGGAGCAGTACTTC. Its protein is CASGAGGPREQYF.

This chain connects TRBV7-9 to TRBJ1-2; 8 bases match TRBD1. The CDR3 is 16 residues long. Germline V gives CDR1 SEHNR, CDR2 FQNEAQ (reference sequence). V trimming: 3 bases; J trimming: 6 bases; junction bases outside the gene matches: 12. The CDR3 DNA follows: TGTGCCAGCAGCTTGGAATGGCCGGCCAGGGGGCATGGCTACACCTTC. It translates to CASSLEWPARGHGYTF.

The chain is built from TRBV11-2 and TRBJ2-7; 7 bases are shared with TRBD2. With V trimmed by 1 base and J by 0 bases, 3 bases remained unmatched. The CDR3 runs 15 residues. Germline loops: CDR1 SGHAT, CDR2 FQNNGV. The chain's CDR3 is CASSLVSSGSYEQYF. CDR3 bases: TGTGCCAGCAGCTTAGTGTCTAGCGGCTCCTACGAGCAGTACTTC.

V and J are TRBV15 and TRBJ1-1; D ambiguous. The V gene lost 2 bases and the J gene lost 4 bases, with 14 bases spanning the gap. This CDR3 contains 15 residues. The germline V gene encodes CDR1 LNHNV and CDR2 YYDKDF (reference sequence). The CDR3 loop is CATSRNDLVGTEAFF. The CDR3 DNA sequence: TGTGCCACCAGCAGAAACGACCTAGTTGGCACTGAAGCTTTCTTT.

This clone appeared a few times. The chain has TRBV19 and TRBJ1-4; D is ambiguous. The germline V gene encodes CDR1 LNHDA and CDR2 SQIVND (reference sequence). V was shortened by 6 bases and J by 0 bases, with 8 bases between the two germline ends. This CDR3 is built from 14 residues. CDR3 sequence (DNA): TGTGCCAGTAGCCTAATTGCAACTAATGAAAAACTGTTTTTT. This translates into CASSLIATNEKLFF.

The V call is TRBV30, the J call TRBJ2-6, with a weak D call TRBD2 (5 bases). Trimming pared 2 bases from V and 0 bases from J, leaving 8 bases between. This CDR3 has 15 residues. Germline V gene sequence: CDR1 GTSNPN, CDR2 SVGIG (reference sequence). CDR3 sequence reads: CAWSIGDSGANVLTF. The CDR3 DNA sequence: TGTGCCTGGAGTATCGGGGACTCTGGGGCCAACGTCCTGACTTTC.

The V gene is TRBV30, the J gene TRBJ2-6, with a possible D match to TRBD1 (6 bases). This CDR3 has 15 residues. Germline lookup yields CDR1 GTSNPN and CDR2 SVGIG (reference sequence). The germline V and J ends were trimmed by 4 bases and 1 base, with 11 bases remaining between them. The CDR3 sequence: CAWIKQGSGANVLTF. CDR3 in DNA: TGTGCCTGGATAAAACAGGGTTCTGGGGCCAACGTCCTGACTTTC.

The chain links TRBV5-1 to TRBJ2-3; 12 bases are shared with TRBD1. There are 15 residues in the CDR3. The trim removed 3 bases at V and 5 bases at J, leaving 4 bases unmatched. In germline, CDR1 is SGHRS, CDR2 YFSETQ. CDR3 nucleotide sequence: TGCGCCAGCAGCTGGGACAGGGGGCCCCTAGATACGCAGTATTTT. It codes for CASSWDRGPLDTQYF.

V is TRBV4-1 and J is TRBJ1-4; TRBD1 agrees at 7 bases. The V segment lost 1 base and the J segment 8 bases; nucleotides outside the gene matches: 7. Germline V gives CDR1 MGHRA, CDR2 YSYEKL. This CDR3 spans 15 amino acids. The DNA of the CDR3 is TGCGCCAGCAGCCAAGGAAGGGGGCTAAGCGAAAAACTGTTTTTT. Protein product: CASSQGRGLSEKLFF.

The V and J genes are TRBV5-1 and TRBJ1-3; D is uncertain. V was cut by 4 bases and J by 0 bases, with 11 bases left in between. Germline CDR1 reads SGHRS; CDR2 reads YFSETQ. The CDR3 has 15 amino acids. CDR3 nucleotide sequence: TGCGCCAGCAGCCCGTCAGGCACCTCTGGAAACACCATATATTTT. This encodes CASSPSGTSGNTIYF.

The CDR3 is CASRGQEIEAFF. For the CDR3, the DNA is TGTGCCAGCAGGGGACAGGAGATTGAAGCTTTCTTT. The J gene is TRBJ1-1, the V gene TRBV5-4; TRBD1 agrees at 8 bases. The ends lost 5 bases at V and 7 bases at J; junction bases unmatched: 4. CDR1 and CDR2 from the germline V gene are SGHNT and YYREEE (reference sequence). The CDR3 is 12 residues long.

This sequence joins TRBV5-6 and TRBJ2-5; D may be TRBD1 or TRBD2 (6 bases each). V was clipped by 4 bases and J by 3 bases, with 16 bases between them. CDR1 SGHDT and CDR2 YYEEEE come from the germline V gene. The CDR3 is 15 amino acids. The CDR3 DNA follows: TGTGCCAGCAGCCCCCTCGGAGGGGGTGAAGAGACCCAGTACTTC. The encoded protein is CASSPLGGGEETQYF. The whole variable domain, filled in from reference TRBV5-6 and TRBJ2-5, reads DAGVTQSPTHLIKTRGQQVTLRCSPKSGHDTVSWYQQALGQGPQFIFQYYEEEERQRGNFPDRFSGHQFPNYSSELNVNALLLGDSALYLCASSPLGGGEETQYFGPGTRLLVL.

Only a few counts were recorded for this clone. CDR3 sequence reads: CASSSTHGNTIYF. CDR3 DNA sequence: TGTGCCAGCAGCTCAACCCACGGAAACACCATATATTTT. This chain joins TRBV11-2 and TRBJ1-3; D is unresolved. V shed 4 bases and J shed 4 bases, with 8 bases lying between them. Germline V CDR1 and CDR2: SGHAT, FQNNGV. The CDR3 spans 13 residues.

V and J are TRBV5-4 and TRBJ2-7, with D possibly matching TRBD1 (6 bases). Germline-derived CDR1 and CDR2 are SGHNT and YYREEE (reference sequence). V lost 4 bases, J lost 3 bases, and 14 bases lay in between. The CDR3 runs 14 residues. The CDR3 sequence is CASSRGPTGYEQYF. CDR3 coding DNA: TGTGCCAGCAGCCGAGGGCCGACAGGCTACGAGCAGTACTTC.

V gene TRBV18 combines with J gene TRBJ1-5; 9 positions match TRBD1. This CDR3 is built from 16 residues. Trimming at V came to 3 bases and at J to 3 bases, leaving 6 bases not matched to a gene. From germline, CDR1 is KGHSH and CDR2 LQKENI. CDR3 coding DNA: TGTGCCAGCTCACCTTCCGGGACAGGGTCCAATCAGCCCCAGCATTTT. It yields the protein CASSPSGTGSNQPQHF.

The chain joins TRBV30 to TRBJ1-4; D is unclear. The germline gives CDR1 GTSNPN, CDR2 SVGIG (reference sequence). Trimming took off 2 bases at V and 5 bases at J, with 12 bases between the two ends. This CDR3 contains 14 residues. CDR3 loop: CAWSRTAGNEKLFF. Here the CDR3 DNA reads TGTGCCTGGAGTCGTACTGCGGGAAATGAAAAACTGTTTTTT.

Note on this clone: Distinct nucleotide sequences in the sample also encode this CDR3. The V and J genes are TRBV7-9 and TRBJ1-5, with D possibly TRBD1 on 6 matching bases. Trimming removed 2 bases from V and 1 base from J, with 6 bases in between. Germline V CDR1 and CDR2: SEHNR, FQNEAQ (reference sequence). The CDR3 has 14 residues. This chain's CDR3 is CASSLRGSNQPQHF. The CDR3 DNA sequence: TGTGCCAGCAGCTTAAGGGGGAGCAATCAGCCCCAGCATTTT.

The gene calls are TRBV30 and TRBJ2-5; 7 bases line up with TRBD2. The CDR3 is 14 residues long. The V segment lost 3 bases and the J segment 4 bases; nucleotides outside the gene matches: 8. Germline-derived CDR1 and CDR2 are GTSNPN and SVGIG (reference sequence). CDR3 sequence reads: CAWSSGGGGETQYF. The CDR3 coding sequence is TGTGCCTGGAGCTCTGGTGGGGGGGGAGAGACCCAGTACTTC.

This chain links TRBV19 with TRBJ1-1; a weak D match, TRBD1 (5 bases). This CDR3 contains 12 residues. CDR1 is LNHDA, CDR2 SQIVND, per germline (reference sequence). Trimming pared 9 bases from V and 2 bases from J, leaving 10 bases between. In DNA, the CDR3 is TGTGCCAGCCGGGACCTTAACACTGAAGCTTTCTTT. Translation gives CASRDLNTEAFF.

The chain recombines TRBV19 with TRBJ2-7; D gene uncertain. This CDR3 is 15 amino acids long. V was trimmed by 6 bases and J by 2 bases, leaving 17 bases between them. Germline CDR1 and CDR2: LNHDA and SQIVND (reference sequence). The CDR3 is CASSPTGQVPYEQYF. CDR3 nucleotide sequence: TGTGCCAGTAGCCCCACCGGGCAGGTCCCCTACGAGCAGTACTTC. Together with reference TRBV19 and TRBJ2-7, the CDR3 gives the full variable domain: DGGITQSPKYLFRKEGQNVTLSCEQNLNHDAMYWYRQDPGQGLRLIYYSQIVNDFQKGDIAEGYSVSREKKESFPLTVTSAQKNPTAFYLCASSPTGQVPYEQYFGPGTRLTVT.